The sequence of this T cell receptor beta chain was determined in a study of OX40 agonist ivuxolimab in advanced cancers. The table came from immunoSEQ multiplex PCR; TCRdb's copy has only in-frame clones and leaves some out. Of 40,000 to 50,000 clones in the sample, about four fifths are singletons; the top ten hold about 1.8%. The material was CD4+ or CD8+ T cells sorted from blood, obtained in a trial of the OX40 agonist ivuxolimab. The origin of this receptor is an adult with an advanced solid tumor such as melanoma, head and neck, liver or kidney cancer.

Here the CDR3 DNA reads TGTGCCAGCAGTGACAGCTACAATGAGCAGTTCTTC. Translated: CASSDSYNEQFF. V is TRBV2 and J is TRBJ2-1; D is undetermined. This CDR3 is built from 12 residues. From germline, CDR1 is SNHLY and CDR2 FYNNEI. Trimming took 3 bases from V and 3 from J, leaving 3 bases between them.